This TCR beta chain comes out of a study of blood T cell repertoires in COVID-19 (dated by TCRdb to about 2020). Broadly, across the study: The collaborator samples originated in the United States, Italy and Spain and spanned the acute and convalescent phases of COVID-19. The prospective study material was composed of cDNA or gDNA derived from T cells, B-cell-depleted T cells, or PBMCs. The dataset comprised deeply sampled blood TCRbeta repertoires from subjects exposed to, actively infected with, or recovered from COVID-19. The repertoires were made available in a free public database intended to serve as a resource for research on the immune response to SARS-CoV-2. Samples were obtained from the ongoing ImmuneRACE study (first 160 participants) and from 1,254 subjects provided by 6 global collaborators. Nearly every sample came with metadata listing a de-identified subject ID, COVID-19 status, age in years and sex. Where available, HLA class I and class II types were taken from metadata supplied by the sample provider and were not determined by assay-based typing. The research as a whole found: How much clinical and demographic metadata was included differed by source and by participant, and the metadata was provided uncurated.

Per the germline V gene, SGHTA is the CDR1 and FQGNSA is the CDR2. From V the trimming removes 5 bases and from J it removes 0 bases, while the gene matches leave 9 bases of the junction unaccounted for. There are 18 amino acids in the CDR3, from cysteine to phenylalanine inclusive. Only the CDR3 part of the read is kept: 54 bases, read in frame from the first base. With respect to this clone: Its antigen is currently not known. No much larger clone exists at a distance of one base, and base qualities are not known.

The immunoSEQ Assay, a bias-controlled multiplex PCR, was used to amplify TCRbeta CDR3 regions from genomic DNA. Processing in the source paper ran as follows. Nucleated cell counts per sample were estimated from amplification of reference gene primers within the assay. To quantify the absolute abundance of each unique TCRbeta CDR3 rearrangement, sequence reads were collapsed and filtered. For each sample, productive Simpson clonality was calculated by taking the square root of Simpson's diversity index across productive rearrangements. TCRdb obtained this table from immuneACCESS and retained in-frame rearrangements with V and J assigned. These tables miss some clones; where compared with another copy, unresolved V genes account for less than half of the shortfall, and the remainder is unexplained. For V, J and clone size, that table is used; D and trimming come from the DNA. The sample table lists approximately 94,000 clones, approximately 84% of them with a count of one. The ten largest clones add up to approximately 24% of the sample.

The collaborating institutions used their own protocols to collect whole blood in K2EDTA tubes. For TCRbeta analysis, collaborators shipped samples in one of three forms: frozen whole blood, isolated PBMCs, or DNA extracted from either of those sample types. This sequence uses TRBV7-2 and TRBJ2-6; TRBD2 aligns with 8 central bases. The material sequenced was peripheral blood. This clonotype originated in a human donor in a cohort sampled during active COVID-19. The DNA sequence is as follows: TGTGCCAGCAGCGTAAGCGGGGGCCTTTACTCTGGGGCCAACGTCCTGACTTTC. Its translation reads: CASSVSGGLYSGANVLTF.